This TCR beta chain is drawn from a study of cytomegalovirus exposure and HLA in healthy donors. With respect to this clone: Its antigen is not known.

Whole-study findings and limits: A later analysis found TCR association rates differed by HLA locus, highest for DRB1 and lowest for HLA-C. Later work associated fewer than 20,000 TCR beta sequences with HLA alleles at 0.05 false discovery rate.

PCR was performed using 60 Vbeta and 13 Jbeta primers. Using immunoSEQ multiplex PCR, the repertoire was profiled, and TCRdb retains in-frame clones only, with some absent. The sample has approximately 170,000 clones, about 62% seen once. Regarding donors, all were healthy bone marrow donors. Germline CDR1 SQVTM, CDR2 ANQGSEA. Trimming cost V 4 bases and J 5 bases, with 15 bases left between them. The length of the CDR3 is 13 residues. The specimen was PBMCs. This TCR was recovered from a man in his forties or fifties in good health and CMV-seronegative. The J gene is TRBJ2-7, the V gene TRBV29-1; maybe TRBD1 (5 bases). In DNA form, the CDR3 reads TGCAGCGTTGCGGGCAGGGTGAGCGACGAGCAGTACTTC. Protein product: CSVAGRVSDEQYF.